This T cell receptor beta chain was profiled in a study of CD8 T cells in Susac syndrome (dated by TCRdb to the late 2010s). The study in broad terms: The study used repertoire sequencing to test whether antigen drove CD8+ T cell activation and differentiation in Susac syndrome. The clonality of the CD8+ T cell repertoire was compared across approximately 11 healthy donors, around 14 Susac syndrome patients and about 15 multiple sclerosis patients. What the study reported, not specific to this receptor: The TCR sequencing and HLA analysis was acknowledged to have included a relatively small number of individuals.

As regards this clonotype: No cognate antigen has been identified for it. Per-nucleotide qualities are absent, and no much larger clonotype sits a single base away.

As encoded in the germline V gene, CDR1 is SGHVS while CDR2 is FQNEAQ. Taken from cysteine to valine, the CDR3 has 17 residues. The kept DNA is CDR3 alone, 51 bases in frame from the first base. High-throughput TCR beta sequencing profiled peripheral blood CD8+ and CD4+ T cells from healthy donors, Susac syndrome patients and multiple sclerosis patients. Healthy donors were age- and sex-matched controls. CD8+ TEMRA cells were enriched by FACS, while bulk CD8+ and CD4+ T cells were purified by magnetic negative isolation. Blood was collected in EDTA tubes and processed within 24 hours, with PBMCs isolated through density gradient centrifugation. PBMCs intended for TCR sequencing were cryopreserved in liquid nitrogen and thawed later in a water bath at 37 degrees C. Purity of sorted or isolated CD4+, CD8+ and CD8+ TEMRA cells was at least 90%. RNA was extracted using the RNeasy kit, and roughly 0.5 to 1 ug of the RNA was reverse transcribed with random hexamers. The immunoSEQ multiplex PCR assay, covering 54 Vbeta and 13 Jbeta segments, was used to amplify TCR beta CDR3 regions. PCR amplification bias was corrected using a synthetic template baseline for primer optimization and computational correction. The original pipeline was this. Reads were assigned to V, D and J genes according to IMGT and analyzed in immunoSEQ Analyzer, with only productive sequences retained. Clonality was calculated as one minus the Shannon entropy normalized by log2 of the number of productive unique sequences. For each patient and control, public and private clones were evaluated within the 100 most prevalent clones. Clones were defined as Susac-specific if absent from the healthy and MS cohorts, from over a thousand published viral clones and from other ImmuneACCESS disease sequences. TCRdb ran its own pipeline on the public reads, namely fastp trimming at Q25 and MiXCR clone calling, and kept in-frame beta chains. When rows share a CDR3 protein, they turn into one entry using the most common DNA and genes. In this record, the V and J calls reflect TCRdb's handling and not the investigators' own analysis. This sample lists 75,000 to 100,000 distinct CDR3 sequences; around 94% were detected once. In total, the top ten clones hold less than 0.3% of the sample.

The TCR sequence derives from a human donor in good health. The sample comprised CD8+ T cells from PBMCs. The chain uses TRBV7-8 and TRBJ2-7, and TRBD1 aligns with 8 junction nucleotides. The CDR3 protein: CASSLVGPDRASSEQYV. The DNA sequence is TGTGCCAGCAGCTTAGTAGGTCCGGACAGGGCTTCCTCCGAGCAGTACGTC.